This is a list of T cell receptor beta chains from one sample in a study of T cells in Graves' hyperthyroidism and ophthalmopathy. TCRdb re-called the multiplex PCR reads through MiXCR, storing one row per CDR3 protein. The profile shows about 360,000 distinct CDR3 sequences, about 12% of them singletons. What was sequenced was blood. These receptor sequences come from a woman aged 18-29 years with Graves' hyperthyroidism. Both conserved end residues are part of each CDR3. A D gene is named only where the DNA matches it firmly. Expanded clones are given a class, and other clones once, few, many or no size at all.

v_gene,j_gene,d_gene,abundance,CDR3nt,CDR3aa
TRBV25-1,TRBJ1-5,.,few,TGTGCCAGCAGTGGAAAATATAGCAATCAGCCCCAGCATTTT,CASSGKYSNQPQHF
TRBV28,TRBJ2-7,TRBD2,many,TGTGCCAGCAACCACTTGAGCGGGAGTCTTTACGAGCAGTACTTC,CASNHLSGSLYEQYF
TRBV11-2,TRBJ2-5,.,.,TGTGCCAGCAGCTTAGAGGGCATGGGGACCCAGTACTTC,CASSLEGMGTQYF
TRBV28,TRBJ2-7,TRBD1,many,TGTGCCAGCAGTACTCTTCGACAGGGATGGTCCTACGAGCAGTACTTC,CASSTLRQGWSYEQYF
TRBV5-1,TRBJ2-5,TRBD1,many,TGCGCCAGCACGACAGGGATGGAAGAGACCCAGTACTTC,CASTTGMEETQYF
TRBV28,TRBJ2-6,.,few,TGTGCCAGCAGTTTAGTACCCCCTGGGGCCAACGTCCTGACTTTC,CASSLVPPGANVLTF
TRBV10-3,TRBJ2-1,.,.,TGTGCCATCAGTGAAGACGGAAACAATGAGCAGTTCTTC,CAISEDGNNEQFF
TRBV6-1,TRBJ1-3,.,few,TGTGCCAGCAGTTCCCCGAGGCGGGGGAGCTCTGGAAACACCATATATTTT,CASSSPRRGSSGNTIYF
TRBV20-1,TRBJ2-7,.,many,TGCAGTGCTCGTTCCTACGAGCAGTACTTC,CSARSYEQYF
TRBV15,TRBJ1-1,.,many,TGTGCCACCAGCAGGTCCCCTGAGCAAGGTTCACTCATGAACACTGAAGCTTTCTTT,CATSRSPEQGSLMNTEAFF
TRBV5-6,TRBJ2-5,.,.,TGTGCCAGCAGACCGGACAGACCCGCGGAGACCCAGTACTTC,CASRPDRPAETQYF
TRBV11-2,TRBJ2-7,TRBD2,many,TGTGCCAGCAGCACGACTAGCGGGATTTACGAGCAGTACTTC,CASSTTSGIYEQYF
TRBV19,TRBJ1-1,.,many,TGTGCCAGTAGTCCGATAGGACGGATGAACACTGAAGCTTTCTTT,CASSPIGRMNTEAFF
TRBV20-1,TRBJ2-1,.,.,TGCAGTGCCACCGTGGCTGACGAGGGGGTTGAGCAGTTCTTC,CSATVADEGVEQFF
TRBV12-3/TRBV12-4,TRBJ2-3,.,many,TGTGCCAGCAGTTTACCTTCGACGCCACCAGATACGCAGTATTTT,CASSLPSTPPDTQYF
TRBV28,TRBJ2-1,TRBD1,many,TGTGCCAGTTTACCGGGACAGGACAACAATGAGCAGTTCTTC,CASLPGQDNNEQFF
TRBV7-2,TRBJ2-1,.,many,TGTGCCAGCAGCTTACAAGCGGATCTTAACAATGAGCAGTTCTTC,CASSLQADLNNEQFF
TRBV11-2,TRBJ2-7,.,many,TGTGCCAGCAGCTTGGCAGGGGCCGCCGACGAGCAGTACTTC,CASSLAGAADEQYF
TRBV5-5,TRBJ2-7,.,many,TGTGCCAGCAGCTTGTCGGGATTATTTTACGAGCAGTACTTC,CASSLSGLFYEQYF
TRBV11-2,TRBJ1-1,.,many,TGTGCCAGCAGCTTAGATGCAGGGCGCACTGAAGCTTTCTTT,CASSLDAGRTEAFF
TRBV15,TRBJ1-5,.,many,TGTGCCACCAGCAGAGATGGGGATTTGAGCAATCAGCCCCAGCATTTT,CATSRDGDLSNQPQHF
TRBV19,TRBJ2-5,TRBD2,many,TGTGCCAGTAGTATAAGTAGCGGGGGGACCGGGGAGACCCAGTACTTC,CASSISSGGTGETQYF
TRBV2,TRBJ1-1,.,many,TGTGCCAGCGCCCCCCAAGAGGACACTGAAGCTTTCTTT,CASAPQEDTEAFF
TRBV27,TRBJ2-7,TRBD2,.,TGTGCCAGCAGTTTATACGGGGGGGCCTACGAGCAGTACTTC,CASSLYGGAYEQYF
TRBV14,TRBJ2-7,.,.,TGTGCCAGCAGCCGAATGACAGCGGGTTCCTACGAGCAGTACTTC,CASSRMTAGSYEQYF
TRBV7-9,TRBJ2-1,TRBD2,many,TGTGCCAGCAGCCCAGCGGGAGGTCATGAGCAGTTCTTC,CASSPAGGHEQFF
TRBV28,TRBJ2-1,TRBD1,many,TGTGCCAGCACCCAATGGGACAGAGTTTACAATGAGCAGTTCTTC,CASTQWDRVYNEQFF
TRBV7-9,TRBJ1-1,.,many,TGTGCCAGCAGCTTAAGTTCTGGATGGACTGAAGCTTTCTTT,CASSLSSGWTEAFF
TRBV20-1,TRBJ2-4,.,many,TGCAGTGCTCCTTGGCCAACCGGGGGAGCTGGAAACATTCAGTACTTC,CSAPWPTGGAGNIQYF
TRBV7-3,TRBJ2-1,TRBD2,many,TGTGCCAGCAGCGCTAGCGGGAGTTCCTACAATGAGCAGTTCTTC,CASSASGSSYNEQFF
TRBV20-1,TRBJ2-7,TRBD2,many,TGCAGTGCTAGAGATGCCCAGCGGGAGACCTCCTACGAGCAGTACTTC,CSARDAQRETSYEQYF
TRBV7-9,TRBJ2-5,TRBD1,few,TGTGCCAGCAGCTTTAGGACAGGGGGGTCAGAGACCCAGTACTTC,CASSFRTGGSETQYF
TRBV2,TRBJ1-1,.,many,TGTGCCAGCAGGGGTGAGGTTGTGCGCACTGAAGCTTTCTTT,CASRGEVVRTEAFF
TRBV20-1,TRBJ1-1,.,many,TGCAGTGCTAGAGATGGGGGGCGCACTGAAGCTTTCTTT,CSARDGGRTEAFF
TRBV2,TRBJ2-7,TRBD1,many,TGTGCCAGCACCGGGACAGGGGGCATCGAGCAGTACTTC,CASTGTGGIEQYF
TRBV10-3,TRBJ2-5,.,.,TGTGCCACCGGTGGGGGGCGGGTCGCAGAGACCCAGTACTTC,CATGGGRVAETQYF
TRBV2,TRBJ2-3,TRBD2,.,TGTGCCAGCAGTCTATTAGCCCGACTAGCGGGAGTTGTTTATAGCACAGATACGCAGTATTTT,CASSLLARLAGVVYSTDTQYF
TRBV5-5,TRBJ2-7,.,few,TGTGCCAGCAGCATAGTCGGCTCCTACGGGCAGTACTTC,CASSIVGSYGQYF
TRBV20-1,TRBJ2-1,.,many,TGCAGTGCTAGCGGACCGGACCTCTTCGATGAGCAGTTCTTC,CSASGPDLFDEQFF
TRBV2,TRBJ2-3,TRBD2,.,TGTGCCAGCAGGGGACTAGCGGGAGTCGGAGATACGCAGTATTTT,CASRGLAGVGDTQYF
TRBV5-8,TRBJ1-5,.,.,TGTGCCAGCAGCTTTGGCGGGCCTCGCAATCAGCCCCAGCATTTT,CASSFGGPRNQPQHF
TRBV10-3,TRBJ2-5,TRBD2,many,TGTGCCACCAACCGTAACCCGACTAGCGGGGGCCCTGTAGGAGACCAAGAGACCCAGTACTTC,CATNRNPTSGGPVGDQETQYF
TRBV6-2/TRBV6-3,TRBJ2-1,.,few,TGTGCCAGCGGGCGATCAGGGTTTCTCTCCCATGAGCAGTTCTTC,CASGRSGFLSHEQFF
TRBV29-1,TRBJ2-3,.,many,TGCAGCGTTGGGGGGCGTCTCACAGATACGCAGTATTTT,CSVGGRLTDTQYF
TRBV28,TRBJ2-7,TRBD2,many,TGTGCCAGCAGTTCCCCCGGGGGGACGGGCCCCTACGAGCAGTACTTC,CASSSPGGTGPYEQYF
TRBV20-1,TRBJ2-7,.,many,TGCAGTGCTAGAGAGTCCGACAGCCGCTCCTACGAGCAGTACTTC,CSARESDSRSYEQYF
TRBV7-3,TRBJ1-6,.,many,TGTGCCAGCAGCTTAAGCGGGGACTATAATTCACCCCTCCACTTT,CASSLSGDYNSPLHF
TRBV15,TRBJ2-7,TRBD1,.,TGTGCCACCAGCAATACGGGGACAGCCTATACCTACGAGCAGTACTTC,CATSNTGTAYTYEQYF